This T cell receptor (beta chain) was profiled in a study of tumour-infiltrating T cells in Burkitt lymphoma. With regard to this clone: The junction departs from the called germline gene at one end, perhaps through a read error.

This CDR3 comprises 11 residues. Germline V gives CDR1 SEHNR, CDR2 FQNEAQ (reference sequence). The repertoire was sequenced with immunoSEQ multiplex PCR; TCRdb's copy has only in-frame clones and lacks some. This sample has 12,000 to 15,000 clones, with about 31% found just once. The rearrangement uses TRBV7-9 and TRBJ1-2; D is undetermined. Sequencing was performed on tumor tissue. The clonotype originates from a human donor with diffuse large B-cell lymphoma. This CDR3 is CASSPTRVWVF. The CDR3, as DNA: TGTGCCAGCAGCCCCACCCGCGTTTGGGTCTTC.